A single T cell receptor beta chain is shown here with its context. Its antigen remains unidentified. This entry belongs to a study of vaccination and CD4 T cells after COVID-19. At the Johns Hopkins FTIC core, DNA taken from cultured CD4+ T cells was sequenced by way of the Oncomine TCR Beta short-read assay. MiXCR, run by TCRdb on the PCR reads, gives a single entry per CDR3 protein. The data contain some 9,900 distinct CDR3 sequences, 30% of them singletons. CDR1 DFQATT and CDR2 SNEGSKA come from the germline V gene (reference sequence). J lost 4 bases, V lost 7 bases, and 16 bases had no gene match. CDR3 length equals 18 residues. The treatment: approximately 10-day PBMC culture with coronavirus spike peptide pools or control peptides (ViraFEST assay).

The rearrangement links TRBV20-1 to TRBJ2-1; 13 bases align to TRBD2. The TCR was taken from a human donor who had recovered from COVID-19. The source was CD4+ T cells from blood, cultured in vitro, collected after SARS-CoV-2 vaccination. CDR3 sequence (DNA): TGCAGTGGCCAGAAGGGGGGGCCGGGACTAGCGGGATACAATGAGCAGTTCTTC. Translating it yields CSGQKGGPGLAGYNEQFF.